These T cell receptor beta chains were read from a single sample in a study of cytomegalovirus exposure and HLA in healthy donors. The data were produced by immunoSEQ multiplex PCR, yet TCRdb's version contains in-frame clones alone and is incomplete. The repertoire has 90,000 to 110,000 clones, around three quarters of them found once; the top ten carry roughly 8.2%. Sequences were obtained from PBMCs. Receptors originate from a woman in her 50s in good health and CMV-seropositive. Each CDR3 is given with its conserved first and last residue. The D gene is left open where the match is weak. Clone size appears in some rows only: once, few, many, or a class for an expanded clone.

V gene,clone size,D gene,J gene,CDR3 protein,CDR3 DNA
TRBV11-2,-,-,TRBJ2-7,CASSFEGGGASYEQYF,TGTGCCAGCAGCTTTGAGGGAGGGGGGGCCTCCTACGAGCAGTACTTC
TRBV5-6,-,TRBD2,TRBJ2-1,CASSLDGSGRYYEQFF,TGTGCCAGCAGCTTGGATGGTAGCGGGAGGTACTATGAGCAGTTCTTC
TRBV4-3,-,-,TRBJ1-1,CASSQDGWGGPNTEAFF,TGCGCCAGCAGCCAAGATGGTTGGGGGGGACCAAACACTGAAGCTTTCTTT
TRBV7-2,-,-,TRBJ2-2,CASSPGHLNTGELFF,TGTGCCAGCAGCCCCGGACATCTGAACACCGGGGAGCTGTTTTTT
TRBV6-5,-,-,TRBJ2-6,CASSPTAGANGLTF,TGTGCCAGCAGTCCCACGGCTGGGGCCAACGGCCTGACTTTC
TRBV7-8,-,-,TRBJ1-1,CASSLGPSGAEAFF,TGTGCCAGCAGCCTGGGGCCATCGGGCGCTGAAGCTTTCTTT
TRBV6-5,once,TRBD2,TRBJ2-3,CASSTSEDQYF,TGTGCCAGCAGTACTAGCGAAGACCAGTATTTT
TRBV2,-,-,TRBJ1-2,CASSEPGVDYGYTF,TGTGCCAGCAGTGAGCCGGGGGTAGACTATGGCTACACCTTC
TRBV6-5,-,TRBD2,TRBJ2-3,CASSGGGATDTQYF,TGTGCCAGCTCGGGCGGGGGGGCGACAGATACGCAGTATTTT
TRBV9,-,-,TRBJ2-3,CASSVASAGTDTQYF,TGTGCCAGCAGCGTAGCTAGCGCGGGCACAGATACGCAGTATTTT
TRBV5-1,-,-,TRBJ2-5,CASSLGPREETQYF,TGCGCCAGCAGCTTGGGCCCAAGGGAGGAGACCCAGTACTTC
TRBV18,-,-,TRBJ2-2,CASSPPRAPGVDGELFF,TGTGCCAGCTCACCACCGAGGGCCCCGGGTGTGGACGGGGAGCTGTTTTTT
TRBV18,-,TRBD2,TRBJ2-7,CASSPSGGNEQYF,TGTGCCAGCTCACCTAGCGGGGGGAACGAGCAGTACTTC
TRBV5-6,-,TRBD2,TRBJ2-5,CASSHRWLAGGNKTQYF,TGTGCCAGCAGCCACCGTTGGCTAGCGGGGGGGAACAAGACCCAGTACTTC
TRBV10-3,-,-,TRBJ1-3,CAISDVRGNSGNTIYF,TGTGCCATCAGTGATGTCCGGGGTAACTCTGGAAACACCATATATTTT
TRBV7-9,-,-,TRBJ2-3,CSSSQGAVLPHDTQYF,TGTTCCAGCAGCCAAGGGGCTGTGCTTCCCCACGATACGCAGTATTTT
TRBV21-1,-,-,TRBJ2-3,CASSKRGRSATDTQYF,TGTGCCAGCAGCAAAAGGGGCAGATCGGCAACAGATACGCAGTATTTT
TRBV7-8,-,TRBD2,TRBJ2-3,CASIVGGPEEDTQYF,TGTGCCAGCATAGTGGGAGGGCCGGAAGAAGATACGCAGTATTTT
TRBV19,-,TRBD1,TRBJ1-1,CASSTRTGINTEAFF,TGTGCCAGTAGTACGAGGACAGGGATAAACACTGAAGCTTTCTTT
TRBV5-6,-,-,TRBJ2-7,CASVLAGARADEQYF,TGTGCCAGCGTCCTGGCAGGGGCCCGGGCGGACGAGCAGTACTTC
TRBV19,-,-,TRBJ2-6,CASSILGLTSGANVLTF,TGTGCCAGTAGTATCCTGGGGCTCACCTCTGGGGCCAACGTCCTGACTTTC
TRBV9,-,TRBD1,TRBJ1-2,CASSATQGAGNGYTF,TGTGCCAGCAGCGCCACCCAGGGGGCAGGGAATGGCTACACCTTC
TRBV11-3,few,-,TRBJ1-4,CASSLGGGEYEKLFF,TGTGCCAGCAGCTTAGGCGGGGGGGAATACGAAAAACTGTTTTTT
TRBV7-3,-,-,TRBJ1-2,CASSPRGGGGYTF,TGTGCCAGCAGCCCTCGTGGGGGCGGTGGCTACACCTTC
TRBV19,few,-,TRBJ2-5,CASSIGGLAETQYF,TGTGCCAGTAGTATAGGCGGGTTAGCTGAGACCCAGTACTTC
TRBV4-3,few,-,TRBJ1-4,CASSQDLRRTEKLFF,TGCGCCAGCAGCCAAGATCTCAGGAGGACCGAAAAACTGTTTTTT
TRBV5-4,-,TRBD2,TRBJ2-3,CASSLGLADFTDTQYF,TGTGCCAGCAGCTTGGGACTAGCGGATTTTACAGATACGCAGTATTTT
TRBV5-1,-,TRBD2,TRBJ2-3,CASSFLAGAQDTQYF,TGCGCCAGCAGCTTTTTAGCGGGGGCGCAAGATACGCAGTATTTT
TRBV11-2,few,-,TRBJ2-4,CASSPWTRGGNIQYF,TGTGCCAGCAGCCCCTGGACTAGGGGGGGAAACATTCAGTACTTC
TRBV7-2,-,TRBD2,TRBJ2-3,CASSRTSGRGDTQYF,TGTGCCAGCAGCAGGACTAGCGGGAGGGGGGATACGCAGTATTTT
TRBV29-1,once,TRBD1,TRBJ1-6,CSVASQGAGSPLHF,TGCAGCGTTGCGTCCCAGGGGGCAGGTTCACCCCTCCACTTT
TRBV5-4,-,-,TRBJ1-2,CASSPVRFPNYGYTF,TGTGCCAGCAGCCCGGTACGATTCCCCAACTATGGCTACACCTTC
TRBV27,-,TRBD2,TRBJ2-1,CASSSPWLAGGDEQFF,TGTGCCAGCAGTTCTCCCTGGCTAGCGGGGGGGGATGAGCAGTTCTTC
TRBV9,-,TRBD2,TRBJ2-1,CASSTLGGVGEQFF,TGTGCCAGCAGCACCCTCGGGGGGGTGGGTGAGCAGTTCTTC